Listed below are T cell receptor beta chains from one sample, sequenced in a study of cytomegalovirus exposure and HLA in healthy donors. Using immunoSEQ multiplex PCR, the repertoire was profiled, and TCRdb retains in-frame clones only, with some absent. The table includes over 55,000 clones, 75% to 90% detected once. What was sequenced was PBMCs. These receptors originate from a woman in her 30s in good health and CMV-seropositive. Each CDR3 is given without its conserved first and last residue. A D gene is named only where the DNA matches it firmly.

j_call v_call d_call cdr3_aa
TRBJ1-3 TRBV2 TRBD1 ASSTGDNGNTIY
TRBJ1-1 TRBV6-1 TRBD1 ASRTRGQGAEAF
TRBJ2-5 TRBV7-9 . ASSLVPSSPRETQY
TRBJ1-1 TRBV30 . AWSAEHPNTEAF
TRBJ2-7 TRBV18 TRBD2 ASSPTSGSSYEQY
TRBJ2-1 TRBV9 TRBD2 ASSVGASGRSEQF
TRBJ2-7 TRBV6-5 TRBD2 ASSLAGGVSEQY
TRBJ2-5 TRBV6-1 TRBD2 ASSEVAGGPMSTQY
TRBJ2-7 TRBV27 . ASSPRDLSYEQY
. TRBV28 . ASSLRRGSYNEQF
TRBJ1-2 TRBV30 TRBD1 ARDRGRGYT
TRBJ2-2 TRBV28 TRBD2 ASSGPTSGLNTGELF